The clone carrying this T cell receptor (beta chain) occurred a few times. Antigen specificity is unknown. These data originate in a study of human T cells and chemical hapten exposure. General observations from the study: TCRs above 1 in 1000 frequency stayed constant with DPC sensitization.

TCRdb passed the RACE reads through MiXCR, listing each CDR3 protein once. There are 99,000 or so distinct CDR3 sequences in the sample; around 34% occur only once, and roughly 2.7% lies in the top ten. The length of the CDR3 is 15 residues. Germline V lookup: CDR1 LGHDT, CDR2 YNNKEL (reference sequence). Trimming took 0 bases from V and 2 from J, leaving 9 bases between them. Time point of the sample: patch test 3, about 24 weeks after DPC sensitization. Treatment described: therapeutic diphenylcyclopropenone sensitization with weekly scalp DPC. Suited to DPC and affected by alopecia, the donors ranged from 18 to 70 years old. Unseparated into fractions, whole blood served as the source from which total RNA was extracted.

The receptor comes from a man in his forties with alopecia areata. Some clones in this sample may be carry-over from other donors' samples. Sample: whole blood, taken in connection with sensitization to the hapten diphenylcyclopropenone (DPC). V and J are TRBV3-1 and TRBJ2-3; D gene ambiguous. This chain's CDR3 is CASSQDSMVTDTQYF. The DNA of the CDR3 is TGTGCCAGCAGCCAAGATTCAATGGTCACAGATACGCAGTATTTT.